This T cell receptor beta chain was found in a study of blood T cell repertoires in COVID-19. The V and J ends lost 4 bases and 4 bases respectively, with 10 bases between them. This CDR3 spans 13 amino acids. The germline V gene has CDR1 KGHSH and CDR2 LQKENI. Generated by immunoSEQ multiplex PCR, the TCRdb table keeps only in-frame clones and is missing some. The sample has 130,000 to 150,000 clones; 84% are singletons. Material: peripheral blood. The J gene is TRBJ2-5, the V gene TRBV18; possible D gene TRBD2, 5 bases. This TCR was recovered from a man in his sixties with active or convalescent COVID-19. The CDR3 nucleotides read TGTGCCAGCTCACTTGGACTGGGAGAGACCCAGTACTTC. It translates to CASSLGLGETQYF.